This TCR beta chain was observed in a study of identifying expanded T cells in peripheral blood. V lost 2 bases and J lost 7, with 15 bases in between. This CDR3 contains 15 residues. The V gene's germline CDR1 is MNHEY and CDR2 SMNVEV (reference sequence). Study-wide results and limits: Technical replicates showed about 1.2 changed clones; approximately two weeks roughly 15; four weeks 19. Roughly two-week clone count variance significantly increased as total template count grew.

Healthy donors had no documented immune events, such as infections, while sampled. A word on this clone: Its target is unknown.

Sequenced by immunoSEQ multiplex PCR; TCRdb stores in-frame clones only, minus some. This sample yields 100,000 to 150,000 clones, of which roughly 82% are seen a single time; approximately 3% belongs to the top ten. The TCR was taken from a person aged 18 to 69 in good health. The sequenced sample consisted of blood. The chain recombines TRBV27 with TRBJ2-1; D unresolved. The CDR3 DNA follows: TGTGCCAGCAGTTTAATTAGTTTTCCCGGGAATGAGCAGTTCTTC. The encoded protein is CASSLISFPGNEQFF.